A selection of T cell receptor beta chains follows, all from one sample in a study of blood T cell repertoires in COVID-19. Sequenced by immunoSEQ multiplex PCR; TCRdb stores in-frame clones only, minus some. The sample shows roughly 170,000 clones, about four fifths of them seen only once. Sequences were obtained from PBMCs or T cells enriched from blood (not recorded which). Receptors originate from a man between 60 and 75 years old who had recovered from COVID-19. Each CDR3 is given with its conserved first and last residue. A D gene is named only where the DNA matches it firmly. The size entry is marked missing in some rows and otherwise reads once, few, many or a size class.

V	D	size	J	length	CDR3	DNA
TRBV10-3	TRBD1	-	TRBJ1-5	17	CAISESGTGVSNQPQHF	TGTGCCATCAGTGAGTCAGGGACAGGAGTTAGCAATCAGCCCCAGCATTTT
TRBV28	-	-	TRBJ1-2	14	CASTPGGLIYGYTF	TGTGCCAGCACCCCGGGGGGGCTTATCTATGGCTACACCTTC
TRBV2	-	few	TRBJ1-1	14	CASSFRDTRTEAFF	TGTGCCAGCAGTTTCCGGGACACCCGCACTGAAGCTTTCTTT
TRBV28	TRBD2	-	TRBJ2-1	17	CASSLTLDLAGGRGQFF	TGTGCCAGCAGTTTGACCCTTGATCTAGCGGGGGGGCGAGGGCAGTTCTTC
TRBV5-1	TRBD1	few	TRBJ1-4	17	CASSGTGEEGWNEKLFF	TGCGCCAGCAGCGGGACAGGGGAAGAGGGGTGGAATGAAAAACTGTTTTTT
TRBV6-4	-	-	TRBJ1-6	14	CASSVGVENSPLHF	TGTGCCAGCAGTGTCGGGGTAGAGAATTCACCCCTCCACTTT
TRBV24-1	-	once	TRBJ2-3	15	CATSTRTDITDTQYF	TGTGCCACCAGTACCAGGACAGATATCACAGATACGCAGTATTTT
TRBV28	-	-	TRBJ2-7	17	CASSSPSTGKPTYEQYF	TGTGCCAGCAGTTCCCCCTCAACAGGGAAACCAACCTACGAGCAGTACTTC
TRBV18	-	-	TRBJ2-5	15	CASSPGRMGQETQYF	TGTGCCAGCTCACCGGGGAGGATGGGCCAAGAGACCCAGTACTTC
TRBV5-1	-	-	TRBJ1-4	15	CASSLRELANEKLFF	TGCGCCAGCAGCTTAAGGGAGTTAGCTAATGAAAAACTGTTTTTT
TRBV23-1	TRBD1	once	TRBJ2-7	13	CASKVDRGYEQYF	TGCGCCAGCAAAGTAGACAGGGGCTACGAGCAGTACTTC
TRBV19	-	-	TRBJ2-3	15	CASSIGARITDTQYF	TGTGCCAGTAGTATAGGGGCACGGATAACAGATACGCAGTATTTT
TRBV27	-	-	TRBJ2-7	16	CASRLRDIPSSYEQYF	TGTGCCAGCAGGCTACGGGACATCCCAAGCTCCTACGAGCAGTACTTC
TRBV6-5	-	-	TRBJ1-2	13	CASSLGQHYGYTF	TGTGCCAGCAGTTTAGGACAGCACTATGGCTACACCTTC
TRBV10-3	TRBD1	-	TRBJ1-2	14	CATNLLGQGDGYTF	TGTGCCACGAACCTCCTTGGACAGGGGGATGGCTACACCTTC
TRBV2	TRBD1	-	TRBJ1-4	14	CASSEYTGGEKLFF	TGTGCCAGCAGTGAGTACACAGGGGGTGAAAAACTGTTTTTT
TRBV6-6	-	-	TRBJ1-1	13	CASSRRGNTEAFF	TGTGCCAGCAGTAGGAGAGGAAACACTGAAGCTTTCTTT
TRBV3-1/TRBV3-2	TRBD1	-	TRBJ1-6	17	CASSQPNLGQVIPPLHF	TGTGCCAGCAGCCAGCCGAACTTGGGACAGGTTATCCCACCCCTCCACTTT
TRBV5-1	TRBD1	-	TRBJ1-5	17	CASRIDPLTGGNQPQHF	TGCGCCAGCAGGATAGACCCACTTACAGGGGGCAATCAGCCCCAGCATTTT
TRBV5-1	-	-	TRBJ1-2	13	CASSSGGIYGYTF	TGCGCCAGCAGCTCGGGGGGTATCTATGGCTACACCTTC
TRBV19	TRBD1	once	TRBJ1-2	15	CASSIQGATQGGYTF	TGTGCCAGTAGTATTCAGGGGGCGACACAGGGAGGCTACACCTTC
TRBV7-9	-	few	TRBJ2-5	16	CASSPRGQRVQETQYF	TGTGCCAGCAGCCCACGTGGTCAGCGGGTCCAAGAGACCCAGTACTTC
TRBV5-5	-	-	TRBJ2-2	13	CASAGINTGELFF	TGTGCCAGTGCCGGGATCAACACCGGGGAGCTGTTTTTT
TRBV9	TRBD2	-	TRBJ2-7	16	CASSVGSEAGVSEQYF	TGTGCCAGCAGCGTAGGTTCAGAAGCGGGAGTAAGCGAGCAGTACTTC
TRBV12-3/TRBV12-4	-	many	TRBJ1-1	12	CASVGESTEAFF	TGTGCCAGCGTCGGGGAGTCAACTGAAGCTTTCTTT
TRBV2	TRBD1	-	TRBJ1-2	15	CASRRDRDFLDGYTF	TGTGCCAGCAGGCGGGACAGGGATTTTTTGGATGGCTACACCTTC
TRBV7-8	TRBD1	-	TRBJ2-5	15	CASSRGQALGETQYF	TGTGCCAGCAGCCGCGGACAGGCTTTGGGGGAGACCCAGTACTTC
TRBV18	-	-	TRBJ2-2	15	CASSPWGPRDGELFF	TGTGCCAGCTCACCGTGGGGGCCCCGGGACGGGGAGCTGTTTTTT
TRBV18	-	-	TRBJ1-2	15	CASSATRQATYGYTF	TGTGCCAGCTCAGCCACGCGACAGGCTACCTATGGCTACACCTTC
TRBV10-3	TRBD1	-	TRBJ1-2	15	CAISSDRGQYGGYTF	TGTGCCATCAGCTCAGACAGGGGACAATATGGTGGCTACACCTTC
TRBV29-1	TRBD2	-	TRBJ2-1	12	CSVESGGNEQFF	TGCAGCGTTGAATCGGGAGGCAATGAGCAGTTCTTC
TRBV24-1	TRBD2	few	TRBJ2-1	16	CATSDLLAGGDNEQFF	TGTGCCACCAGTGACCTACTAGCGGGGGGGGACAATGAGCAGTTCTTC
TRBV19	-	-	TRBJ2-1	15	CASWGGGRFGYEQFF	TGTGCCAGCTGGGGAGGGGGGCGCTTTGGGTATGAGCAGTTCTTC
TRBV7-2	TRBD1	-	TRBJ2-2	14	CASSGQMNTGELFF	TGTGCCAGCTCGGGACAGATGAACACCGGGGAGCTGTTTTTT
TRBV2	TRBD2	few	TRBJ2-2	15	CASSLAGGSAGELFF	TGTGCCAGCAGCTTAGCGGGAGGGTCTGCCGGGGAGCTGTTTTTT
TRBV10-3	-	-	TRBJ1-4	12	CAISEGGEKLFF	TGTGCCATCAGTGAGGGCGGAGAAAAACTGTTTTTT
TRBV19	TRBD2	once	TRBJ2-3	18	CASSTPGLAGEDGDTQYF	TGTGCCAGTAGTACTCCGGGACTAGCGGGAGAGGATGGAGATACGCAGTATTTT
TRBV30	-	-	TRBJ1-4	14	CAWVGGGTNEKLFF	TGTGCCTGGGTCGGAGGTGGGACTAATGAAAAACTGTTTTTT
TRBV27	TRBD1	-	TRBJ2-2	14	CASKTGMGTGELFF	TGTGCCAGCAAGACAGGGATGGGCACCGGGGAGCTGTTTTTT
TRBV7-2	TRBD2	-	TRBJ2-7	16	CASSSSLAGFSYEQYF	TGTGCCAGCAGCTCCTCTCTAGCGGGATTCTCCTACGAGCAGTACTTC
TRBV7-9	-	-	TRBJ2-1	13	CASSLFSGNEQFF	TGTGCCAGCAGCCTATTTAGCGGCAATGAGCAGTTCTTC
TRBV7-8	-	once	TRBJ2-1	16	CASSLEGSGSYNEQFF	TGTGCCAGCAGCTTAGAAGGTAGCGGATCCTACAATGAGCAGTTCTTC
TRBV10-1	-	-	TRBJ2-1	17	CASTFLPGDTRNNEQFF	TGCGCCAGCACTTTTCTCCCCGGGGACACACGAAACAATGAGCAGTTCTTC
TRBV6-5	-	-	TRBJ1-1	13	CANRRGESTEAFF	TGTGCCAACCGGAGGGGTGAGAGCACTGAAGCTTTCTTT